This T cell receptor beta chain came from a study of cytomegalovirus exposure and HLA in healthy donors. V dropped 1 base and J dropped 8 bases, with 23 bases sitting between them. This CDR3 is 18 amino acids long. Germline-derived CDR1 and CDR2 are MGHRA and YSYEKL. A multiplex PCR was run with 60 Vbeta primers and 13 Jbeta primers. The table came from immunoSEQ multiplex PCR; TCRdb's copy has only in-frame clones and leaves some out. The data hold about 180,000 clones, with roughly 75% observed a single time. Study-wide points: Other equally common chains were less clonally expanded than HLA-associated TCR beta chains, a later analysis showed. Specificity for CMV antigens was confirmed in vitro for a few of the CMV-associated chains.

In the case of this clone: The antigen is not known.

Sequencing used PBMCs. The chain recombines TRBV4-1 with TRBJ1-4; tentative D call: TRBD1 (5 bases). The source is a man between 35 and 55 years old in good health and CMV-seronegative. The CDR3 protein is CASSQGKRGGGWREKLFF. The DNA for the CDR3 is TGCGCCAGCAGCCAAGGGAAAAGGGGAGGCGGCTGGCGAGAAAAACTGTTTTTT.